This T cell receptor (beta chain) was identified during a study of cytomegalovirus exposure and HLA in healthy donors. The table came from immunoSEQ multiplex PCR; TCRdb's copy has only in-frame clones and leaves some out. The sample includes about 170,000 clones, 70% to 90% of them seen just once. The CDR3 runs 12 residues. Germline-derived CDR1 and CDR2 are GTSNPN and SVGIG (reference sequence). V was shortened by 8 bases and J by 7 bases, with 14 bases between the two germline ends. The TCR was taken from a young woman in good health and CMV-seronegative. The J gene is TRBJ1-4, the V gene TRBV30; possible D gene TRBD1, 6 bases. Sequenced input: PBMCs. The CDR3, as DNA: TGTGCCATACAGGGATTTGGTGAAAAACTGTTTTTT. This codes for CAIQGFGEKLFF.